The 9 T cell receptor beta chains below were found in one sample sequenced in a study of a mutant IDH1 vaccine in newly diagnosed glioma. For these receptors, no antigen is known. Libraries were prepared by immunoSEQ multiplex PCR; TCRdb keeps only in-frame clonotypes and omits some of them. The data contain tens of thousands of clones, about 86% of them singletons. The sample's time point: week 5, during vaccination. The study gave 300 ug of mutant IDH1 20-mer peptide per vaccine dose, with topical imiquimod. The starting material was PBMCs, obtained from a glioma patient whose treatment included an IDH1 peptide vaccine. The receptor set was obtained from a young man with glioma.

The J gene is TRBJ2-7, the V gene TRBV11-2; the D gene is possibly TRBD1 (5 bases). The germline V gene has CDR1 SGHAT and CDR2 FQNNGV. The CDR3 extends over 17 amino acids. Trimming pared 1 base from V and 1 base from J, leaving 17 bases between. CDR3 DNA: TGTGCCAGCAGCTTAGGCTCCAGGGTCTTCGAATCCTACGAGCAGTACTTC. This gives the protein CASSLGSRVFESYEQYF.

This clone has just one count. The genes are TRBV6-6 and TRBJ1-3; D may be TRBD1 (5 bases). CDR1 is MNHNY and CDR2 is SVGAGI in the germline V gene (reference sequence). The germline V and J ends were trimmed by 6 bases and 2 bases, with 17 bases remaining between them. The CDR3 has 16 residues. The DNA for the CDR3 is TGTGCCAGCAGCACTTCCGGGACGCAGACTGGAAACACCATATATTTT. Protein: CASSTSGTQTGNTIYF.

The chain joins TRBV27 to TRBJ2-7, with 11 bases fitting TRBD2. J gave up 3 bases and V 2 bases, and 3 bases lay outside the gene matches. The germline CDR1 and CDR2 sequences are MNHEY and SMNVEV (reference sequence). CDR3 size: 15 residues. DNA of the CDR3: TGTGCCAGCAGTTTAATAGCGGGGGGGTTCTACGAGCAGTACTTC. Its translation is CASSLIAGGFYEQYF.

The chain is built from TRBV10-3 and TRBJ2-1; TRBD2 is a possible D gene (6 bases). V was shortened by 0 bases and J by 9 bases, with 12 bases between the two germline ends. The CDR3 length is 14 residues. Per the germline V gene, CDR1 is ENHRY and CDR2 is SYGVKD. The CDR3 reads CAISESAGRGEQFF. The CDR3 nucleotides read TGTGCCATCAGTGAGTCTGCGGGGCGTGGTGAGCAGTTCTTC.

This clone appeared a few times. CDR3 in DNA: TGTGCCAGCAGCGGGTCGGAGAACTATGGCTACACCTTC. Translating it yields CASSGSENYGYTF. The J gene is TRBJ1-2, the V gene TRBV9; D gene ambiguous. The ends were cut back, 3 bases at V and 2 bases at J, with 8 bases in the middle. The germline gives CDR1 SGDLS, CDR2 YYNGEE. This CDR3 is 13 amino acids long.

The rearrangement joins TRBV28 to TRBJ1-4, with D perhaps TRBD1 (6 bases). The CDR3 spans 13 residues. Germline V gene lookup returns CDR1 MDHEN and CDR2 SYDVKM. V lost 6 bases and J 5 bases, leaving 10 bases between the germline ends. The CDR3 DNA reads as TGTGCCAGCAGACTCACAGGGAATGAAAAACTGTTTTTT. Translating it yields CASRLTGNEKLFF.

This chain connects TRBV7-6 to TRBJ2-7; TRBD1 might be the D (6 bases). V dropped 1 base and J dropped 4 bases, with 14 bases sitting between them. CDR3 length equals 15 residues. Germline V gives CDR1 SGHVS, CDR2 FNYEAQ. CDR3 DNA: TGTGCCAGCAGCTTAGAGTTCGGGACAACTTACGAGCAGTACTTC. Protein product: CASSLEFGTTYEQYF.

The chain carries TRBV7-2 and TRBJ1-5; D ambiguous. Per germline, CDR1 SGHTA and CDR2 FQGNSA. Trimming removed 4 bases at V and 3 bases at J, with 13 bases between. CDR3 length equals 15 residues. The CDR3 DNA reads as TGTGCCAGCAGCTCCCTTTGGGGAGTCAATCAGCCCCAGCATTTT. Protein product: CASSSLWGVNQPQHF.

V gene TRBV5-4 combines with J gene TRBJ1-4; no reliable D call. Germline V lookup: CDR1 SGHNT, CDR2 YYREEE (reference sequence). There are 18 residues in the CDR3. Trimming shortened V by 3 bases and J by 2 bases, and 20 bases separated the two germline ends. CDR3 amino acids: CASSSRNQKRVTNEKLFF. The DNA of the CDR3 is TGTGCCAGCAGCTCAAGGAACCAAAAAAGGGTCACTAATGAAAAACTGTTTTTT.